A selection of T cell receptor beta chains follows, all from one sample in a study of control samples from healthy donors and cancer patients. TCRdb keeps only in-frame clones here, not all; method: immunoSEQ multiplex PCR. The sample yields more than 65,000 clones, 65% to 85% seen once. Sequencing was performed on blood. All receptors come from a man aged 55 to 70 in good health. Each CDR3 is given with its conserved first and last residue. Each record gives: V gene, J gene, CDR3 protein.

>TRBV5-5|TRBJ2-7
CASSLTATEVEQYF
>TRBV3-1/TRBV3-2|TRBJ1-5
CASSPERNQPQHF
>TRBV6-6|TRBJ2-5
CASSYAPPSGQETQYF
>TRBV3-1/TRBV3-2|TRBJ1-3
CASSQGSGSSGNTIYF
>TRBV4-3|TRBJ2-2
CASSQGPNTGELFF
>TRBV4-2|TRBJ2-2
CASSQEPGTRRGPGTGELFF
>TRBV24-1|TRBJ1-2
CATSDRLGGQGQTYGYTF
>TRBV5-6|TRBJ1-1
CASTTGNTEAFF
>TRBV19|TRBJ2-2
CASIVTSGSITGELFF
>TRBV7-2|TRBJ1-5
CASSLREGPNQPQHF
>TRBV30|TRBJ1-5
CAWSWQGWKTQPQHF
>TRBV5-1|TRBJ2-3
CASSLDTGGGADTQYF
>TRBV12-3/TRBV12-4|TRBJ2-1
CASRQGQTQFF
>TRBV3-1/TRBV3-2|TRBJ2-7
CASSSTSGGPYEQYF